One and the same sample provided the 26 T cell receptor beta chains below, sequenced in a study of CD8 T cells in ankylosing spondylitis. General study findings and limits: It appeared that ankylosing spondylitis blood was characterized by a TCR beta motif of several highly homologous variants.

TCRdb passed the 5' RACE reads through MiXCR, listing each CDR3 protein once. This table holds about 460,000 distinct CDR3 sequences, over 4% found once. Their cognate antigens are unknown. Sequenced sample: blood, either unsorted or a sorted T cell fraction (not recorded which). The receptors here all came from a male donor with ankylosing spondylitis.

In this sample, this clonotype turned up many times. V usage is TRBV12-3 or TRBV12-4 and J usage is TRBJ1-1; 10 bases agree with TRBD1. V was clipped by 1 base and J by 5 bases; unmatched bases: 4. The CDR3 contains 15 residues. DNA for the CDR3: TGTGCCAGCAGTTTAGGGGGACAGGGGCGGACTGAAGCTTTCTTT. Protein sequence: CASSLGGQGRTEAFF.

This clonotype was recorded at least ten times. The V and J genes are TRBV7-9 and TRBJ2-2, with 7 bases lining up with TRBD2. Per germline, CDR1 SEHNR and CDR2 FQNEAQ (reference sequence). Germline trimming cut 3 bases from V and 2 bases from J; bases unmatched to any gene: 9. There are 17 residues in the CDR3. The CDR3 sequence is CASSFLLARLNTGELFF. Here the CDR3 DNA reads TGTGCCAGCAGCTTTCTACTAGCGCGCCTTAACACCGGGGAGCTGTTTTTT.

In this sample, this clonotype turned up many times. This chain connects TRBV10-1 to TRBJ2-7, with D tentatively TRBD1 or TRBD2 (5 bases each). The CDR3 spans 15 residues. Trimming removed 6 bases at V and 6 bases at J, with 21 bases between. Germline V CDR1 and CDR2: WNHNN, SYGVQD (reference sequence). The CDR3 reads CASSPWGRGFGEQYF. In DNA, the CDR3 is TGCGCCAGCAGCCCTTGGGGGAGAGGGTTCGGCGAGCAGTACTTC.

The sample holds many counts of this clonotype. The rearrangement uses TRBV4-3 and TRBJ1-1; 8 bases match TRBD1. Germline assignment: CDR1 LGHNA and CDR2 YSLEER. Trimming removed 1 base from V and 0 bases from J; junction bases left unmatched: 4. CDR3 length equals 16 residues. For the CDR3, the DNA is TGCGCCAGCAGCCAAGCGACAGGGGCTATGAACACTGAAGCTTTCTTT. Protein product: CASSQATGAMNTEAFF.

The chain joins TRBV20-1 to TRBJ2-7; D is perhaps TRBD1 (6 bases). The CDR3 has 15 residues. Trimming left V 1 base short and J 2 bases short, with 15 bases between. The germline V gene has CDR1 DFQATT and CDR2 SNEGSKA (reference sequence). The CDR3 DNA follows: TGCAGTGCTAGAGGCCTGGGGGCGAACCCCTACGAGCAGTACTTC. This translates into CSARGLGANPYEQYF.

This clonotype was observed many times. The chain has TRBV10-1 and TRBJ2-1, with 8 nucleotides matching TRBD2. V shed 0 bases, J shed 6 bases, and the junction held 7 bases outside the gene matches. Germline CDR1 reads WNHNN; CDR2 reads SYGVQD (reference sequence). The CDR3 sequence is 16 residues long. CDR3 region: CASSESRLREGNEQFF. The DNA for the CDR3 is TGCGCCAGCAGTGAGTCGCGACTACGGGAGGGCAATGAGCAGTTCTTC.

This clonotype was detected a few times. V gene TRBV11-1 combines with J gene TRBJ1-1, with D perhaps matching TRBD1 (5 bases). This CDR3 contains 18 residues. Deletions cut 5 bases from V and 4 bases from J, with 26 bases between. Germline V gene lookup returns CDR1 SGHAT and CDR2 FQDESV (reference sequence). The CDR3 DNA follows: TGTGCCAGCAGCCCTATAGGGGCAGGCAGGGAGGGAAGCACTGAAGCTTTCTTT. Translating it yields CASSPIGAGREGSTEAFF.

This clonotype was counted at least ten times. The chain recombines TRBV7-8 with TRBJ1-2, with 10 bases lining up with TRBD1. The J segment lost 7 bases and the V segment lost 5 bases, leaving 10 bases of the junction unmatched. Germline V gene lookup returns CDR1 SGHVS and CDR2 FQNEAQ. There are 15 residues in the CDR3. The CDR3 DNA sequence: TGTGCCAGCAGCCCCGGACAGGGGGGGTTAGGTGGCTACACCTTC. It specifies CASSPGQGGLGGYTF. The complete variable domain, with remaining parts taken from reference TRBV7-8 and TRBJ1-2, reads GAGVSQSPRYKVAKRGQDVALRCDPISGHVSLFWYQQALGQGPEFLTYFQNEAQLDKSGLPSDRFFAERPEGSVSTLKIQRTQQEDSAVYLCASSPGQGGLGGYTFGSGTRLTVV.

This clonotype appeared many times. The rearrangement links TRBV7-2 to TRBJ2-5, with 7 bases aligning to TRBD1. The V gene end was trimmed by 5 bases and the J gene end by 2 bases; junction bases not matched to a gene: 5. There are 14 residues in the CDR3. Looked up from germline, CDR1 is SGHTA and CDR2 is FQGNSA. The CDR3 sequence is CASSRLGQQETQYF. CDR3 nucleotides: TGTGCCAGCAGCCGCCTGGGACAGCAAGAGACCCAGTACTTC.

Many counts were recorded for this clonotype. The chain has TRBV12-3 or TRBV12-4 and TRBJ2-7, with D tentatively TRBD1 (5 bases). There are 13 residues in the CDR3. V was shortened by 2 bases and J by 4 bases, with 9 bases between the two germline ends. CDR3 protein: CASSLYQGYEQYF. CDR3 bases: TGTGCCAGCAGTTTATACCAGGGTTACGAGCAGTACTTC.

This clonotype showed up many times. CDR3 in amino acids: CSARDPSGLAGDRNEQFF. The CDR3 nucleotides are TGCAGTGCTAGAGACCCGAGTGGACTAGCGGGGGATAGGAATGAGCAGTTCTTC. The V and J genes are TRBV20-1 and TRBJ2-1; 13 nucleotides line up with TRBD2. This CDR3 spans 18 amino acids. V was clipped by 0 bases and J by 7 bases; unmatched bases: 12. Germline V gene sequence: CDR1 DFQATT, CDR2 SNEGSKA (reference sequence).

This clonotype was detected many times. V gene TRBV27 combines with J gene TRBJ1-1; TRBD1 matches 7 bases. The CDR3 has 14 residues. The germline gives CDR1 MNHEY, CDR2 SMNVEV (reference sequence). The J segment lost 10 bases and the V segment lost 3 bases, leaving 11 bases of the junction unmatched. The CDR3 DNA reads TGTGCCAGCAGTTTTCCAGGGGGGACGGTTGCAGCTTTCTTT. It encodes CASSFPGGTVAAFF.

V and J are TRBV2 and TRBJ2-4; 8 bases fit TRBD1. V was pared by 4 bases and J by 8 bases, with 7 bases of the junction left unmatched. Germline CDR1 SNHLY, CDR2 FYNNEI. The CDR3 length is 14 residues. CDR3 DNA sequence: TGTGCCAGCAGTGCCGAACAGGGGGATTACATTCAGTACTTC. Translating it yields CASSAEQGDYIQYF.

This clonotype was recorded a few times. The chain uses TRBV3-1 and TRBJ2-7; no reliable D call. Germline CDR1 is LGHDT and CDR2 is YNNKEL (reference sequence). The CDR3 length is 12 residues. Between the trimmed V and J ends, which lost 4 bases and 6 bases, there was a span of 10 bases. Here the CDR3 DNA reads TGTGCCAGCAGCCCCTTGTTCGGCGAGCAGTACTTC. This gives the protein CASSPLFGEQYF.

This clonotype was seen a handful of times. The chain is built from TRBV28 and TRBJ2-7, with D uncertain. Germline assignment: CDR1 MDHEN and CDR2 SYDVKM. This CDR3 spans 12 amino acids. V lost 6 bases, J lost 2 bases, and 8 bases lay in between. The CDR3 DNA follows: TGTGCCAGCAGCACACCCCCCTACGAGCAGTACTTC. Protein product: CASSTPPYEQYF.

This clonotype was seen ten or more times. This sequence joins TRBV27 and TRBJ1-6; 11 bases align to TRBD1. The germline CDR1 and CDR2 sequences are MNHEY and SMNVEV (reference sequence). The trim removed 6 bases at V and 0 bases at J, leaving 10 bases unmatched. The CDR3 runs 19 residues. The CDR3 DNA reads TGTGCCAGCAGCCCCGGGACAGGGGGACCGAGCTCCTATAATTCACCCCTCCACTTT. It yields the protein CASSPGTGGPSSYNSPLHF.

This clonotype has at least ten counts. The chain carries TRBV11-1 and TRBJ2-3, with a weak D call TRBD2 (5 bases). Trimming pared 1 base from V and 6 bases from J, leaving 17 bases between. There are 16 residues in the CDR3. Germline assignment: CDR1 SGHAT and CDR2 FQDESV (reference sequence). The CDR3 coding sequence is TGTGCCAGCAGCTTAGGGGAGACTCCCCGGAGGGATACGCAGTATTTT. Amino acid sequence: CASSLGETPRRDTQYF. Full variable domain (missing parts from reference TRBV11-1 and TRBJ2-3): EAEVAQSPRYKITEKSQAVAFWCDPISGHATLYWYRQILGQGPELLVQFQDESVVDDSQLPKDRFSAERLKGVDSTLKIQPAELGDSAMYLCASSLGETPRRDTQYFGPGTRLTVL.

This chain links TRBV2 with TRBJ2-6; 8 nucleotides line up with TRBD2. Germline V gene sequence: CDR1 SNHLY, CDR2 FYNNEI. CDR3 length: 18 amino acids. Trimming at V came to 8 bases and at J to 2 bases, leaving 14 bases not matched to a gene. The CDR3 reads CASGLGGGRVTGANVLTF. The CDR3 nucleotides read TGTGCCAGCGGCCTTGGCGGGGGGCGAGTAACTGGGGCCAACGTCCTGACTTTC. The full variable domain, completed using reference TRBV2 and TRBJ2-6, is EPEVTQTPSHQVTQMGQEVILRCVPISNHLYFYWYRQILGQKVEFLVSFYNNEISEKSEIFDDQFSVERPDGSNFTLKIRSTKLEDSAMYFCASGLGGGRVTGANVLTFGAGSRLTVL.

This clonotype was picked up one time. This may be a read error, as it is one base from a much larger clone. The V and J genes are TRBV12-3 or TRBV12-4 and TRBJ2-1, with D hard to call. This CDR3 comprises 14 residues. CDR3 loop: CASSPGTTHNEQLF. CDR3 bases: TGTGCCAGCAGTCCCGGCACTACGCACAATGAGCAGCTCTTC.

This clonotype was detected many times. CDR3 region: CASSVGVLNQPQHF. The CDR3 coding sequence is TGTGCCAGCAGTGTAGGGGTCCTCAATCAGCCCCAGCATTTT. This chain joins TRBV12-3 or TRBV12-4 and TRBJ1-5; possible D gene TRBD1, 5 bases. Deletions cut 5 bases from V and 3 bases from J, with 11 bases between. This CDR3 has 14 amino acids.

This clonotype has more than one count but fewer than ten. The rearrangement links TRBV7-2 to TRBJ1-3, with unresolved D. CDR1 SGHTA and CDR2 FQGNSA come from the germline V gene. Trimming removed 5 bases at V and 2 bases at J, with 7 bases between. The CDR3 is 13 amino acids. In nucleotides, the CDR3 is TGTGCCAGCAGCCCTCAGACTGGAAACACCATATATTTT. This gives the protein CASSPQTGNTIYF. Full variable domain (outside the CDR3, taken from reference TRBV7-2 and TRBJ1-3): GAGVSQSPSNKVTEKGKDVELRCDPISGHTALYWYRQSLGQGLEFLIYFQGNSAPDKSGLPSDRFSAERTGGSVSTLTIQRTQQEDSAVYLCASSPQTGNTIYFGEGSWLTVV.

V gene TRBV7-6 combines with J gene TRBJ2-6, with D tentatively TRBD1 or TRBD2 (5 bases each). The CDR3 sequence is 13 residues long. V was pared by 5 bases and J by 10 bases, with 12 bases between. Germline values: CDR1 SGHVS, CDR2 FNYEAQ. The CDR3 spells CASSGTTPNVLTF. CDR3 nucleotides: TGTGCCAGCAGCGGGACCACCCCGAACGTCCTGACTTTC.

The sample holds many counts of this clonotype. CDR3 region: CSAGQAGTDTQYF. CDR3 in DNA: TGCAGCGCTGGCCAGGCTGGCACAGATACGCAGTATTTT. The chain carries TRBV29-1 and TRBJ2-3; D is unclear. The length of the CDR3 is 13 residues. Trimming took 7 bases from V and 1 from J, leaving 12 bases between them. Germline loops: CDR1 SQVTM, CDR2 ANQGSEA.

This clonotype was recorded at least ten times. The chain recombines TRBV7-9 with TRBJ1-1, with D possibly being TRBD1 (6 bases). Germline V gene sequence: CDR1 SEHNR, CDR2 FQNEAQ (reference sequence). The V and J ends lost 1 base and 0 bases respectively, with 12 bases between them. The CDR3 has 16 residues. CDR3 region: CASSLGGGHLNTEAFF. DNA of the CDR3: TGTGCCAGCAGCTTAGGGGGGGGACATTTGAACACTGAAGCTTTCTTT.

This clonotype was found many times. This chain connects TRBV4-2 to TRBJ2-7, with no clear D. The CDR3 is 16 amino acids. Trimming shortened V by 0 bases and J by 7 bases, and 19 bases separated the two germline ends. Germline V gene sequence: CDR1 LGHNA, CDR2 YNFKEQ. The CDR3 coding sequence is TGTGCCAGCAGCCAAGAATTCCGGGCCGTTTTCTTTGAGCAGTACTTC. Translating it yields CASSQEFRAVFFEQYF.

The chain recombines TRBV20-1 with TRBJ1-2; 7 bases match TRBD1. The V gene's germline CDR1 is DFQATT and CDR2 SNEGSKA (reference sequence). The V segment lost 3 bases and the J segment 1 base; nucleotides outside the gene matches: 8. The CDR3 is 15 residues long. CDR3 region: CSASPRQGYNYGYTF. As DNA, the CDR3 is TGCAGTGCTAGCCCCCGACAGGGATATAACTATGGCTACACCTTC.